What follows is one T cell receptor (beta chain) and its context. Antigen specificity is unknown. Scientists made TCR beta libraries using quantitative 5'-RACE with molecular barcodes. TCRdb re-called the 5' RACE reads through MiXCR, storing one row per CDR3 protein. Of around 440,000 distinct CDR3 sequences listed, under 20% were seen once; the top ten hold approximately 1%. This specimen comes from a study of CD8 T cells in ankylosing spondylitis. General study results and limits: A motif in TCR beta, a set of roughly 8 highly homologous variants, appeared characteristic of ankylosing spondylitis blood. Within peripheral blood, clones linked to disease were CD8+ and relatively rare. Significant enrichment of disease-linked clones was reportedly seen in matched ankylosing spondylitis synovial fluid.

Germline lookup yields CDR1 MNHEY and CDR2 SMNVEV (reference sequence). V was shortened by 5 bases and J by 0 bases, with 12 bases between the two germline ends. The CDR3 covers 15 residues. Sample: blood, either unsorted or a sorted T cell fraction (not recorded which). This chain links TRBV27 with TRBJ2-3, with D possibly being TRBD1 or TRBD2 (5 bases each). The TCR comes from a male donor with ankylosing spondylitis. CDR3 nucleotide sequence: TGTGCCAGCAGTACAACGGGACGTAGCACAGATACGCAGTATTTT. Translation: CASSTTGRSTDTQYF.